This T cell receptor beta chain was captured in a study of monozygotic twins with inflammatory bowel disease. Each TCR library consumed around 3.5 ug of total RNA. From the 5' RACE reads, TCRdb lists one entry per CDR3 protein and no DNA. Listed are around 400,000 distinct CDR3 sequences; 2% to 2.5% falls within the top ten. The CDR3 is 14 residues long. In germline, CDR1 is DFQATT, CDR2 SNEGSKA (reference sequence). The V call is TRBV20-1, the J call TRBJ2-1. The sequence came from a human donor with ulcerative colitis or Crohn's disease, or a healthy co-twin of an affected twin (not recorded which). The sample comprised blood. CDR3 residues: CSARDPSSYNEQFF.